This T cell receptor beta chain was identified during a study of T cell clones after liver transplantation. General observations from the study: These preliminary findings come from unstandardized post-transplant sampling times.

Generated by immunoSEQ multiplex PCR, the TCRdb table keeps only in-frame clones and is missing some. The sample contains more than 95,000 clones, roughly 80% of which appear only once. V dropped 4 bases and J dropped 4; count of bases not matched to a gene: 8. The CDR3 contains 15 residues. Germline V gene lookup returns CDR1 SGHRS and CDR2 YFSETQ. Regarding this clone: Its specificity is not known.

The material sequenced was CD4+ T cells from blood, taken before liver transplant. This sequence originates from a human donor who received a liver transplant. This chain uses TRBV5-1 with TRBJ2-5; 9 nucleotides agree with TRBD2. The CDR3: CASSASGGSVETQYF. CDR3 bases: TGCGCCAGCAGCGCCAGCGGGGGGTCCGTAGAGACCCAGTACTTC.